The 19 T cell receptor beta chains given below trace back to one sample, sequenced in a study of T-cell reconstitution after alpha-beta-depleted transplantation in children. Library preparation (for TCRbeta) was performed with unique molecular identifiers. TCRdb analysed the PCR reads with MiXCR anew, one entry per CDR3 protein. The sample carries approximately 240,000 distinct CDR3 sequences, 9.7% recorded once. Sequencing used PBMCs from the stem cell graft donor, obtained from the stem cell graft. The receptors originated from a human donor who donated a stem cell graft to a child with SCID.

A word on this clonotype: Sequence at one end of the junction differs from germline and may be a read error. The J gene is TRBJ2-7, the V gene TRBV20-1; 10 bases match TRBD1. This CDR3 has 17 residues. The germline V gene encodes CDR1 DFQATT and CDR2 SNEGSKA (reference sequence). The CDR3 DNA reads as TGCTGTGCTCAGACACCGGGACAGGGGTCCCTTTTTTACGAGCAGTACTTC. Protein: CCAQTPGQGSLFYEQYF.

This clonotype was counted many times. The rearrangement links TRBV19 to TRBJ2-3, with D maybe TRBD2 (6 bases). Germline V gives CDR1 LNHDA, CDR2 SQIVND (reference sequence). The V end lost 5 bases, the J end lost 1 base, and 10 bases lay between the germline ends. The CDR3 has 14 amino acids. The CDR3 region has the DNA TGTGCCAGTAGTGAGGGACTGGGCACAGATACGCAGTATTTT. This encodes CASSEGLGTDTQYF. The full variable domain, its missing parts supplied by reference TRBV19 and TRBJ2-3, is DGGITQSPKYLFRKEGQNVTLSCEQNLNHDAMYWYRQDPGQGLRLIYYSQIVNDFQKGDIAEGYSVSREKKESFPLTVTSAQKNPTAFYLCASSEGLGTDTQYFGPGTRLTVL.

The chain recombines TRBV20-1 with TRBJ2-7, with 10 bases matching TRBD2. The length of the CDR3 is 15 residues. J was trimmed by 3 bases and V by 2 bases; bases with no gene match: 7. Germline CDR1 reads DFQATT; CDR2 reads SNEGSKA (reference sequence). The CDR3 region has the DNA TGCAGTGCTAGATCCCCTAGCGGGGGAGTCTACGAGCAGTACTTC. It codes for CSARSPSGGVYEQYF.

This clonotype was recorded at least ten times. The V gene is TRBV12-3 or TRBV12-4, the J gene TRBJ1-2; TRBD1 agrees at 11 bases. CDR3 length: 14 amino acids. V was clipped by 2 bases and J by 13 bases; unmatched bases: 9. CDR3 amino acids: CASSLTIGTGGRTF. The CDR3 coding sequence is TGTGCCAGCAGTTTAACTATCGGGACAGGGGGACGCACCTTC.

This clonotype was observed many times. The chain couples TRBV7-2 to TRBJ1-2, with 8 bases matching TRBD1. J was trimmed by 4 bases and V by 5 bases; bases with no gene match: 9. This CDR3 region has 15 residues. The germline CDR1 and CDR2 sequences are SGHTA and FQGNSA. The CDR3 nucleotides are TGTGCCAGCAGCGTACAGGGGGGGGATGTCTATGGCTACACCTTC. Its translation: CASSVQGGDVYGYTF.

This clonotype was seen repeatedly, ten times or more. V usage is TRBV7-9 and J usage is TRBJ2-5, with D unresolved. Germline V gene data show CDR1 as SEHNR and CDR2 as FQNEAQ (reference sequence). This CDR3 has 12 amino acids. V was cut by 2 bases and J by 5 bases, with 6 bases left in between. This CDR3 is CASSLNGETQYF. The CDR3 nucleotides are TGTGCCAGCAGCTTAAACGGGGAGACCCAGTACTTC.

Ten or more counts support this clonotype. Written as DNA, the CDR3 is TGTGCCAGCAGCCTCCGGGGACATATAGCGGGGGTAGGCACAGATACGCAGTATTTT. The encoded protein is CASSLRGHIAGVGTDTQYF. This chain joins TRBV4-2 and TRBJ2-3, with 9 bases aligning to TRBD2. V was clipped by 4 bases and J by 1 base; unmatched bases: 15. This CDR3 comprises 19 residues. Germline V lookup: CDR1 LGHNA, CDR2 YNFKEQ.

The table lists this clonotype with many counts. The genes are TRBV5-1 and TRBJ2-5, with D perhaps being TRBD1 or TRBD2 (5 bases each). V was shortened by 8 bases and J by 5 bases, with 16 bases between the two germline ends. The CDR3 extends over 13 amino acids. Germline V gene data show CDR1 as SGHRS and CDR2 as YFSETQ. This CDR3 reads CASRPGPTETQYF. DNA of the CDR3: TGCGCCAGTCGACCGGGACCAACGGAGACCCAGTACTTC.

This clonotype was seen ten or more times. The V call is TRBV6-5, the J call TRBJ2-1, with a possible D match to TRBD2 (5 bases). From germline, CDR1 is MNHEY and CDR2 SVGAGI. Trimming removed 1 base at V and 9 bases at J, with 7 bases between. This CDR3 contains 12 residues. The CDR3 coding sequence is TGTGCCAGCAGTTACTTGGGGAGTGAGCAGTTCTTC. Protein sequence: CASSYLGSEQFF.

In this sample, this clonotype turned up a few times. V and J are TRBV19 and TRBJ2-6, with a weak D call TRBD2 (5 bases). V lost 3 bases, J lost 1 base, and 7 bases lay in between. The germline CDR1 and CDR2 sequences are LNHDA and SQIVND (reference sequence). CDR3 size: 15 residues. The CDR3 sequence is CASSIEGSGANVLTF. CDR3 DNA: TGTGCCAGTAGTATTGAGGGATCTGGGGCCAACGTCCTGACTTTC.

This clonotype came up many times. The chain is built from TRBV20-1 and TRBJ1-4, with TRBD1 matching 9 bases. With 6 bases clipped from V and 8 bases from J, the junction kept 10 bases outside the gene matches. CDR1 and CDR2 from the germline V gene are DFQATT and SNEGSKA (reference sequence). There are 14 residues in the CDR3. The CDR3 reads CSAAQGTGREKLFF. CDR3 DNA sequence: TGCAGTGCCGCGCAAGGGACAGGGAGGGAAAAACTGTTTTTT.

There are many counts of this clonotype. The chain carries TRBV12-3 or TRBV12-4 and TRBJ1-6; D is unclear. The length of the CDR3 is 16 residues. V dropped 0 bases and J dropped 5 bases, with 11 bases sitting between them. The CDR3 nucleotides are TGTGCCAGCAGTTTAGCTAAACCCGGGAATAATTCACCCCTCCACTTT. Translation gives CASSLAKPGNNSPLHF.

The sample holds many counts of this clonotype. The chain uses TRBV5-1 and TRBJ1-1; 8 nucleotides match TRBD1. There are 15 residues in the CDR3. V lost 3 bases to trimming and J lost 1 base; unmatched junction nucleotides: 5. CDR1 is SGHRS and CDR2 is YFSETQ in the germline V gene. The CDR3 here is CASSSRTGTNTEAFF. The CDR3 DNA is TGCGCCAGCAGCTCTCGGACAGGGACGAACACTGAAGCTTTCTTT.

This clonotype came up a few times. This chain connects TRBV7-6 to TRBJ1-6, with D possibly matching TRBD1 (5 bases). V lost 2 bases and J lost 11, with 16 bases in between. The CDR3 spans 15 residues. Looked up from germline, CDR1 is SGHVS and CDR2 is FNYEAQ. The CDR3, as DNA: TGTGCCAGCAGCTTATCCCCTGGGGGTGAGGCACCCCTCCACTTT. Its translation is CASSLSPGGEAPLHF.

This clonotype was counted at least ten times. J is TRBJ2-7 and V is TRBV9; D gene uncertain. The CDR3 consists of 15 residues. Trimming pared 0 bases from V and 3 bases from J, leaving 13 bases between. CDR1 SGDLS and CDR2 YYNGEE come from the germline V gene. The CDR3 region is CASSVGHGSRYEQYF. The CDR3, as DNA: TGTGCCAGCAGCGTAGGACATGGATCGCGCTACGAGCAGTACTTC.

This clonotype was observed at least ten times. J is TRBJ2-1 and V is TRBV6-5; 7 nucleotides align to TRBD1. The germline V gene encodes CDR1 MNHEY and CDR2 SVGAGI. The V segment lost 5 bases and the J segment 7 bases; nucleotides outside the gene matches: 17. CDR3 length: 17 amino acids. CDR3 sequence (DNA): TGTGCCAGCAGTCGTTACTACAGGGGCGAGGGGAAGAATGAGCAGTTCTTC. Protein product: CASSRYYRGEGKNEQFF.

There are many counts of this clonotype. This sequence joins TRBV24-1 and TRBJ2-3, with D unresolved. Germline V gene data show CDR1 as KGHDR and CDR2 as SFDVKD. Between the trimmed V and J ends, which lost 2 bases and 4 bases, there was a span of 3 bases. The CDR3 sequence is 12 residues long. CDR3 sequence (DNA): TGTGCCACCAGTGATTGGGCAGATACGCAGTATTTT. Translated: CATSDWADTQYF.

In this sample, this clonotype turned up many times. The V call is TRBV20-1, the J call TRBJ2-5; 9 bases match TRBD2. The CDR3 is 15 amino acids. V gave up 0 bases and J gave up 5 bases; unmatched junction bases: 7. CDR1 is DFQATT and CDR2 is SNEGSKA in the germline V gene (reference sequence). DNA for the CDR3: TGCAGTGCTAGAGATCTCGCGGGGGGGAGGGAGACCCAGTACTTC. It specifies CSARDLAGGRETQYF.

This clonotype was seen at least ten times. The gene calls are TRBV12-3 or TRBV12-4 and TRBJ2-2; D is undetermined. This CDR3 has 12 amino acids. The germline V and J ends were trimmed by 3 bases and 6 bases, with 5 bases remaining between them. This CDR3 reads CASSFFSGELFF. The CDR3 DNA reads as TGTGCCAGCAGTTTCTTTTCCGGGGAGCTGTTTTTT.